Detailed here is one T cell receptor beta chain. Its antigen is currently unknown. V was pared by 2 bases and J by 3 bases, with 12 bases between. Germline CDR1 reads SGHRS; CDR2 reads YFSETQ. The CDR3 runs to 14 residues. This record belongs to a study of T-cell reconstitution after alpha-beta-depleted transplantation in children. General study findings and limits: Reported findings indicate that, about two months after transplant, alpha-beta T cells came from several hundred expanded clones, which were derived from non-depleted graft cells.

Unique molecular identifiers were used to barcode this TCRbeta library. MiXCR, run by TCRdb on the PCR reads, gives a single entry per CDR3 protein. The sample yields 530,000 or so distinct CDR3 sequences, roughly 30% seen once. The starting material was PBMCs, obtained before TCRalphabeta/CD19-depleted stem cell transplant. This TCR was sampled from a boy under two years old with Wiskott-Aldrich syndrome, due to receive a stem cell transplant. The chain employs TRBV5-1 and TRBJ2-7, with unresolved D. CDR3 bases: TGCGCCAGCAGCTTCCCGGGCCTTAACTACGAGCAGTACTTC. Translation gives CASSFPGLNYEQYF. Filled out from reference TRBV5-1 and TRBJ2-7, the complete variable domain reads KAGVTQTPRYLIKTRGQQVTLSCSPISGHRSVSWYQQTPGQGLQFLFEYFSETQRNKGNFPGRFSGRQFSNSRSEMNVSTLELGDSALYLCASSFPGLNYEQYFGPGTRLTVT.